The present T cell receptor beta chain was sequenced within a study of beta chain features in type 1 diabetes. Turning to the study itself: All of the samples together had 95 million to 140 million sorted cells examined. Study-wide results and caveats: A potential PCR bias toward shorter templates would be equal in patient and control samples. Lower insertion and higher deletion counts appeared at VDJ junctions in type 1 diabetes patients.

V was cut by 0 bases and J by 7 bases, with 15 bases left in between. Germline-derived CDR1 and CDR2 are LGHNA and YNFKEQ. This CDR3 contains 16 residues. The whole isolated RNA underwent reverse transcription, so sequencing captured expressed TCRB transcripts. Assay used: immunoSEQ multiplex PCR; TCRdb lists only in-frame clones, some missing. The sample contains roughly 290,000 clones, about 8% of which appear only once. In regard to this clone: What it recognizes is unknown.

The TCR sequence derives from a woman under 30 in good health. Input material: central memory CD4+ T cells from blood. The V and J genes are TRBV4-2 and TRBJ1-4; D may be TRBD1 (5 bases). Here the CDR3 DNA reads TGTGCCAGCAGCCAAGACGGCAGGGCCGATAGTGAAAAACTGTTTTTT. Translating gives CASSQDGRADSEKLFF.